The 23 T cell receptor beta chains below come from one sample, sequenced in a study of beta chain features in type 1 diabetes (dated by TCRdb to the late 2010s). The library was prepared using the immunoSEQ multiplex PCR assay. The entire amount of isolated RNA was reverse transcribed using the High Capacity cDNA Reverse Transcription Kit, so the sequenced TCRB transcripts were expressed ones. In TCRdb, the immuneACCESS table is reduced to in-frame sequences with V and J assigned. These tables do not hold every clone; where another copy was compared, an unresolved V gene accounts for under half, and the others remain unexplained. In all, the sample holds about 130,000 clones, and around a tenth of those were seen once. The ten largest make up 0.55% to 0.85% of the sample. Sequencing used central memory CD4+ T cells from blood. Source of these receptors: a young man in good health.

This clone has only a few counts. The chain is built from TRBV7-8 and TRBJ1-1, with a possible D match to TRBD1 (5 bases). The V gene lost 0 bases and the J gene lost 2 bases, with 7 bases spanning the gap. Germline V gene sequence: CDR1 SGHVS, CDR2 FQNEAQ. This CDR3 contains 14 residues. CDR3 bases: TGTGCCAGCAGCTTAGCGGGGGGAAACACTGAAGCTTTCTTT. This translates into CASSLAGGNTEAFF.

V gene TRBV21-1 combines with J gene TRBJ2-3; the table assigns TRBD2, which was not confirmed against the DNA. TRBV21-1 corresponds to a pseudogene. CDR3 length equals 14 residues. CDR3 loop: CASSPSAGSDTQYF. CDR3 nucleotide sequence: TGTGCCAGCAGCCCCTCAGCGGGGTCAGATACGCAGTATTTT.

This clone was observed at least ten times. The chain combines TRBV21-1 with TRBJ2-4; no check of the table's D call, TRBD2, against the DNA was made. TRBV21-1 has pseudogene status. This CDR3 comprises 14 residues. This CDR3 is CASSIGEAKNIQYF. The CDR3 nucleotides are TGTGCCAGCAGCATCGGGGAGGCCAAAAACATTCAGTACTTC.

This chain links TRBV19 with TRBJ2-3; 9 nucleotides agree with TRBD1. The CDR3 consists of 14 residues. Germline-derived CDR1 and CDR2 are LNHDA and SQIVND (reference sequence). Trimming removed 5 bases from V and 6 bases from J; junction bases left unmatched: 6. The CDR3: CASSRTGGKDTQYF. The CDR3 coding sequence is TGTGCCAGTAGTCGAACAGGGGGCAAGGATACGCAGTATTTT. The full variable domain, its missing parts supplied by reference TRBV19 and TRBJ2-3, is DGGITQSPKYLFRKEGQNVTLSCEQNLNHDAMYWYRQDPGQGLRLIYYSQIVNDFQKGDIAEGYSVSREKKESFPLTVTSAQKNPTAFYLCASSRTGGKDTQYFGPGTRLTVL.

As regards this clone: The identical CDR3 is also encoded by other nucleotide sequences in the sample. The rearrangement uses TRBV27 and TRBJ1-5, with 8 bases that match TRBD1. Germline V CDR1 and CDR2: MNHEY, SMNVEV (reference sequence). This CDR3 has 14 residues. V gave up 5 bases and J gave up 7 bases; unmatched junction bases: 7. CDR3 loop: CASSAQGARQPQHF. For the CDR3, the DNA is TGTGCCAGCAGTGCTCAGGGGGCGAGGCAGCCCCAGCATTTT.

This clone was recorded a few times. This chain links TRBV19 with TRBJ2-2, with D possibly TRBD1 on 5 matching bases. The CDR3 covers 14 residues. Germline V gives CDR1 LNHDA, CDR2 SQIVND (reference sequence). V was clipped by 4 bases and J by 8 bases, with 14 bases between them. CDR3 loop: CASSTLSGSGELFF. The DNA for the CDR3 is TGTGCCAGTAGTACCTTATCAGGGTCGGGGGAGCTGTTTTTT.

The chain carries TRBV21-1 and TRBJ2-1; the DNA was not used to check the table's D call, TRBD2. TRBV21-1 counts as a pseudogene. This CDR3 region has 11 residues. The chain's CDR3 is CASSPTHEQFF. The DNA for the CDR3 is TGTGCCAGCAGCCCTACCCATGAGCAGTTCTTC.

This chain connects TRBV11-2 to TRBJ2-3, with a tentative D call TRBD1 (6 bases). Trimming shortened V by 5 bases and J by 1 base, and 13 bases separated the two germline ends. CDR1 is SGHAT, CDR2 FQNNGV, per germline. The CDR3 covers 15 residues. The CDR3, as DNA: TGTGCCAGCAGCCCCACCCGACAGGGCACAGATACGCAGTATTTT. Translation gives CASSPTRQGTDTQYF.

This clone was picked up a small number of times. The CDR3 nucleotides are TGCGCCAGCAGCTTAGAGGGAACTGAAAGAGCCAAAAACATTCAGTACTTC. Protein product: CASSLEGTERAKNIQYF. The chain is built from TRBV5-1 and TRBJ2-4; a weak D match, TRBD2 (5 bases). The CDR3 consists of 17 residues. CDR1 and CDR2 (germline): SGHRS, YFSETQ. V lost 2 bases and J lost 0, with 15 bases in between.

This clone was counted between two and nine times. V is TRBV5-1 and J is TRBJ1-6; 7 bases map to TRBD1. V gave up 0 bases and J gave up 9 bases; unmatched junction bases: 6. Germline-derived CDR1 and CDR2 are SGHRS and YFSETQ. The CDR3 runs 15 residues. The CDR3 reads CASSLEGARSSPLHF. The CDR3, as DNA: TGCGCCAGCAGCTTGGAGGGGGCCAGGAGTTCACCCCTCCACTTT.

This clone has just a few counts. V gene TRBV16 combines with J gene TRBJ1-4; the D is unclear. Germline loops: CDR1 KGHSY, CDR2 FQNENV. V was clipped by 1 base and J by 4 bases, with 10 bases between them. This CDR3 is 15 amino acids long. CDR3 nucleotide sequence: TGTGCCAGCAGCCAATTAGCCCGGAATAATGAAAAACTGTTTTTT. Residues: CASSQLARNNEKLFF. The variable domain in full, with the rest retrieved from reference TRBV16 and TRBJ1-4, is GEEVAQTPKHLVRGEGQKAKLYCAPIKGHSYVFWYQQVLKNEFKFLISFQNENVFDETGMPKERFSAKCLPNSPCSLEIQATKLEDSAVYFCASSQLARNNEKLFFGSGTQLSVL.

This clone turned up a few times. The chain links TRBV10-3 to TRBJ2-2; 13 bases match TRBD2. The CDR3 has 17 residues. Germline CDR1 and CDR2: ENHRY and SYGVKD. Trimming cost V 4 bases and J 0 bases; bases outside gene matches: 2. The CDR3 reads CAISGLAGGTNTGELFF. CDR3 nucleotides: TGTGCCATCAGTGGACTAGCGGGGGGTACGAACACCGGGGAGCTGTTTTTT.

The J gene is TRBJ2-7, the V gene TRBV4-3; tentative D call: TRBD2 (6 bases). The germline gives CDR1 LGHNA, CDR2 YSLEER. The CDR3 consists of 15 residues. V lost 0 bases, J lost 0 bases, and 9 bases lay in between. This CDR3 reads CASSQEEGSSYEQYF. The CDR3 DNA follows: TGCGCCAGCAGCCAAGAGGAGGGGAGCTCCTACGAGCAGTACTTC.

The genes are TRBV27 and TRBJ1-1, with D possibly matching TRBD1 (5 bases). Germline CDR1 MNHEY, CDR2 SMNVEV (reference sequence). The germline V and J ends were trimmed by 6 bases and 7 bases, with 9 bases remaining between them. There are 11 residues in the CDR3. The CDR3 DNA follows: TGTGCCAGCAGCGACACAGGTGAAGCTTTCTTT. As protein: CASSDTGEAFF.

The chain is built from TRBV27 and TRBJ1-2; no definite D call. Trimming left V 2 bases short and J 4 bases short, with 8 bases between. CDR3 length: 13 residues. Germline values: CDR1 MNHEY, CDR2 SMNVEV (reference sequence). The CDR3 sequence is CASSLKRGYGYTF. The CDR3 coding sequence is TGTGCCAGCAGTTTAAAACGGGGCTATGGCTACACCTTC.

There are a few counts of this clone. The chain joins TRBV7-3 to TRBJ2-1; D is perhaps TRBD1 (6 bases). The ends were cut back, 7 bases at V and 0 bases at J, with 13 bases in the middle. CDR1 SGHTA and CDR2 FQGTGA come from the germline V gene. CDR3 length: 15 residues. CDR3 in amino acids: CASIPRGTSYNEQFF. The DNA of the CDR3 is TGTGCCAGCATACCGAGGGGGACCTCCTACAATGAGCAGTTCTTC. The full variable domain, with the rest looked up from reference TRBV7-3 and TRBJ2-1, is GAGVSQTPSNKVTEKGKYVELRCDPISGHTALYWYRQSLGQGPEFLIYFQGTGAADDSGLPNDRFFAVRPEGSVSTLKIQRTERGDSAVYLCASIPRGTSYNEQFFGPGTRLTVL.

This clone has just a few counts. This sequence joins TRBV14 and TRBJ2-4; D gene uncertain. V dropped 2 bases and J dropped 1 base, with 12 bases sitting between them. CDR1 is SGHDN, CDR2 FVKESK, per germline. The CDR3 has 16 amino acids. DNA for the CDR3: TGTGCCAGCAGCCAACTAGGAGATCAGGCCAAAAACATTCAGTACTTC. Protein product: CASSQLGDQAKNIQYF. The full variable domain, completed using reference TRBV14 and TRBJ2-4, is EAGVTQFPSHSVIEKGQTVTLRCDPISGHDNLYWYRRVMGKEIKFLLHFVKESKQDESGMPNNRFLAERTGGTYSTLKVQPAELEDSGVYFCASSQLGDQAKNIQYFGAGTRLSVL.

The chain recombines TRBV10-3 with TRBJ2-3; D might be TRBD1 (5 bases). The germline CDR1 and CDR2 sequences are ENHRY and SYGVKD. Trimming took off 6 bases at V and 2 bases at J, with 9 bases between the two ends. The CDR3 sequence is 13 residues long. The CDR3 loop is CAIRQEYTDTQYF. The CDR3 coding sequence is TGTGCCATCAGACAGGAGTACACAGATACGCAGTATTTT.

The chain uses TRBV29-1 and TRBJ2-7, with 8 bases aligning to TRBD1. This CDR3 is 14 amino acids long. Germline V gene data show CDR1 as SQVTM and CDR2 as ANQGSEA. The trim removed 4 bases at V and 0 bases at J, leaving 5 bases unmatched. The CDR3 loop reads CSVARTGFSYEQYF. CDR3 sequence (DNA): TGCAGCGTTGCCCGGACAGGGTTCTCCTACGAGCAGTACTTC.

The rearrangement joins TRBV9 to TRBJ2-5; 10 nucleotides match TRBD1. The CDR3 runs to 15 residues. Unmatched junction bases numbered 7, after V lost 6 bases and J lost 2 bases. Germline V gene data show CDR1 as SGDLS and CDR2 as YYNGEE. CDR3 sequence (DNA): TGTGCCAGCACCTCACCGGGACAGGGGCAAGAGACCCAGTACTTC. Protein: CASTSPGQGQETQYF. Full variable domain (missing parts from reference TRBV9 and TRBJ2-5): DSGVTQTPKHLITATGQRVTLRCSPRSGDLSVYWYQQSLDQGLQFLIQYYNGEERAKGNILERFSAQQFPDLHSELNLSSLELGDSALYFCASTSPGQGQETQYFGPGTRLLVL.

By frequency in the sample, this clone is medium-sized (0.01 to 0.1%). The chain has TRBV29-1 and TRBJ2-2, with a tentative D call TRBD2 (7 bases). This CDR3 is 17 amino acids long. The V gene lost 1 base and the J gene lost 0 bases, with 15 bases spanning the gap. CDR1 and CDR2 (germline): SQVTM, ANQGSEA. CDR3 residues: CSVEGGGGSSNTGELFF. The CDR3 nucleotides are TGCAGCGTTGAAGGGGGAGGGGGGTCATCGAACACCGGGGAGCTGTTTTTT.

J is TRBJ2-2 and V is TRBV28, with 8 bases aligning to TRBD1. The CDR3 is made up of 17 amino acids. After removal of 4 bases from V and 3 bases from J, the junction contained 10 bases not matched to a gene. The germline V gene has CDR1 MDHEN and CDR2 SYDVKM. CDR3 sequence: CASSSYAGGSYTGELFF. CDR3 nucleotide sequence: TGTGCCAGCAGTTCATATGCAGGGGGCTCGTACACCGGGGAGCTGTTTTTT.

In its sample, this clone was seen a few times. The V call is TRBV11-3, the J call TRBJ2-1; tentative D call: TRBD1 (5 bases). The CDR3 totals 12 residues. CDR1 is SGHNT and CDR2 is YENEEA in the germline V gene. V was shortened by 2 bases and J by 8 bases, with 7 bases between the two germline ends. The CDR3 nucleotides read TGTGCCAGCAGCTTACTAGGGGATGAGCAGTTCTTC. Protein product: CASSLLGDEQFF.